This T cell receptor beta chain comes out of a study of cytomegalovirus exposure and HLA in healthy donors. This clone was counted between two and nine times. Germline V gene lookup returns CDR1 SGHTA and CDR2 FQGNSA. With V trimmed by 5 bases and J by 1 base, 2 bases remained unmatched. The CDR3 totals 13 residues. Assay used: immunoSEQ multiplex PCR; TCRdb lists only in-frame clones, some missing. The data contain roughly 260,000 clones, nearly 90% of them singletons. The receptor was derived from a woman aged 18-29 years in good health and CMV-seronegative. The chain employs TRBV7-2 and TRBJ2-7, with TRBD2 identical over 7 bases. The sequenced material came from PBMCs. This CDR3 reads CASSQRGSYEQYF. CDR3 coding DNA: TGTGCCAGCAGCCAGCGGGGATCCTACGAGCAGTACTTC.